Sequencing of this T cell receptor (beta chain) was carried out in a study of shared clonotypes between healthy human individuals. Assay used: immunoSEQ multiplex PCR; TCRdb lists only in-frame clones, some missing. The sample records approximately 480,000 clones, roughly 85% being singletons. This clone appeared a few times. The CDR3 loop spans 13 amino acids. Germline V gene data show CDR1 as SEHNR and CDR2 as FQNEAQ (reference sequence). V lost 3 bases, J lost 8 bases, and 10 bases lay in between. The chain is built from TRBV7-9 and TRBJ1-4, with D possibly TRBD1 on 5 matching bases. This receptor was obtained from a woman aged 40 to 50 in good health. Some clones in this sample may be carry-over from other donors' samples. Sequencing used PBMCs. CDR3 bases: TGTGCCAGCAGCTTCGGGGACGACGAAAAACTGTTTTTT. Translation gives CASSFGDDEKLFF.